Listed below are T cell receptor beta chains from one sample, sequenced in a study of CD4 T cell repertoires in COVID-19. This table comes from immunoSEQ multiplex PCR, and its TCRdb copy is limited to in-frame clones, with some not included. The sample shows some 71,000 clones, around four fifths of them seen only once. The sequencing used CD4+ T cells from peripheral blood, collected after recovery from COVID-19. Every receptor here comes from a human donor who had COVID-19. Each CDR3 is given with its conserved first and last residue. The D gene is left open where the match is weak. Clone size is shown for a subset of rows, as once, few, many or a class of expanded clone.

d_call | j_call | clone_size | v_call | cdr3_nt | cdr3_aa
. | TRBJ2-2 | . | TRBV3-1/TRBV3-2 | TGTGCCAGCAGACCGGGACATATGAACACCGGGGAGCTGTTTTTT | CASRPGHMNTGELFF
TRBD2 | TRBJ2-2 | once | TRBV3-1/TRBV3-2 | TGTGCCAGCAGCCTTAGTAGCGGGAGGGCCACCGGGGAGCTGTTTTTT | CASSLSSGRATGELFF
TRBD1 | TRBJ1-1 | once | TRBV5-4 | TGTGCCAGCAGCTTGGTAGGGACAGCGGGCACTGAAGCTTTCTTT | CASSLVGTAGTEAFF
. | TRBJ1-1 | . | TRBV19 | TGTGCCAGTAGGTTCGACGGGACGCCCCTACCTTTCTTT | CASRFDGTPLPFF
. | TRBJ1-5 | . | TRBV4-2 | TGTGCCAGCAGCCAAGATGGGGGGGCTCAGCCCCAGCATTTT | CASSQDGGAQPQHF
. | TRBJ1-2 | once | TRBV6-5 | TGTGCCAGCACCTCCGAGGGAAGGATTGCTTATGGCTACACCTTC | CASTSEGRIAYGYTF
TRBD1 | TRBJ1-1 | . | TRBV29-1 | TGCAGCGTTGACAGAACAGGGGGCACTGAAGCTTTCTTT | CSVDRTGGTEAFF
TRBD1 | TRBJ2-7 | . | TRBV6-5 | TGTGCCAGCACCCTCTCACAGGGGATGTACGGGCAGTACTTC | CASTLSQGMYGQYF
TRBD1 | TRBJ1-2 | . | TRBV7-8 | TGTGCCAGCAGCTTAACGGGACAGGGTGTATTTGACTATGGCTACACCTTC | CASSLTGQGVFDYGYTF
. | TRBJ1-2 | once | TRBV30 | TGTGCCTGGAGTACCGGGGGATCTCGAACCTTC | CAWSTGGSRTF
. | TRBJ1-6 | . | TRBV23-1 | TGCGCCAATAAAGGTTGGGGTGTAAATTCACCCCTCCACTTT | CANKGWGVNSPLHF
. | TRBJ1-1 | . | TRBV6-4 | TGTGCCAGCAGTGACCGGGGAGACACTGAAGCTTTCTTT | CASSDRGDTEAFF
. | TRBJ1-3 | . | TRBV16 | TGTGCCAGCAGCACTCTCGGGGTAGCTGGAAACACCATATATTTT | CASSTLGVAGNTIYF
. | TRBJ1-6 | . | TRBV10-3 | TGTGCCATCATGGAGGGGTTATATTCACCCCTCCACTTT | CAIMEGLYSPLHF
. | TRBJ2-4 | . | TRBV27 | TGTGCCAGCAGTTCCCCCCGGAAAAACATTCAGTACTTC | CASSSPRKNIQYF
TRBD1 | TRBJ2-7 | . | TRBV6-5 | TGTGCCAGCTGGATCGGACAGGGGGCTGGGGAGCAGTACTTC | CASWIGQGAGEQYF
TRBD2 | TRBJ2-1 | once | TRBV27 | TGTGCCAGCAGTCCTGGACTAGCGGGAGTAAATGAGCAGTTCTTC | CASSPGLAGVNEQFF
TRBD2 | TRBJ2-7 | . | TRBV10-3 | TGTGCCATCAGTGAGGCGACTAGCGGGAGCTACGAGCAGTACTTC | CAISEATSGSYEQYF
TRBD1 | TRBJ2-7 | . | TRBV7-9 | TGTGCCAGCACTAAGTCCGGGACAGCGTCCTACGAGCAGTACTTC | CASTKSGTASYEQYF
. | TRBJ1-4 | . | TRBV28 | TGTGCCAGCACCAACAGGGACGAAAAACTGTTTTTT | CASTNRDEKLFF
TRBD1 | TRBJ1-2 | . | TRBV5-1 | TGCGCCAGCAGCTTCTCCGGGACAGGGGACGGCTACACCTTC | CASSFSGTGDGYTF
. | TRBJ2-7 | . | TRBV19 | TGTGCCAGTAGTATATCTGCGGGAACCTACGAGCAGTACTTC | CASSISAGTYEQYF
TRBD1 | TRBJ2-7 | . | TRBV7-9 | TGTGCCAGCAGCTTTTCACAGGGGTACGAGCAGTACTTC | CASSFSQGYEQYF
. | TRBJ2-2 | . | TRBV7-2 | TGTGCCAGCAGCTTAGTATCTAGTCGAGGCACCGGGGAGCTGTTTTTT | CASSLVSSRGTGELFF
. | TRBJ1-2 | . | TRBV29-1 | TGCAGCGCCTTCCGAGGCACATATGGCTACACCTTC | CSAFRGTYGYTF
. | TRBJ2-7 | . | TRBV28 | TGTGCCCTTGGGAGCTCCTACGAGCAGTACTTC | CALGSSYEQYF
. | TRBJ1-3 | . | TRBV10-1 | TGCGCCAGCAACGTCCCGGGGGGCACCCACTCTGGAAACACCATATATTTT | CASNVPGGTHSGNTIYF
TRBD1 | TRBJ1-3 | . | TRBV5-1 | TGCGCCAGCAGCTTAGGGGACAGTTCGGGAAACACCATATATTTT | CASSLGDSSGNTIYF
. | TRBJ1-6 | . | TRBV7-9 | TGTGCCAGCAGCCAGAGGGCAGGGACCTCCTATAATTCACCCCTCCACTTT | CASSQRAGTSYNSPLHF
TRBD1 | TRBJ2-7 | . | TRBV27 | TGTGCCAGCAGTGATCCGGGACAGGGGGCATCCTACGAGCAGTACTTC | CASSDPGQGASYEQYF
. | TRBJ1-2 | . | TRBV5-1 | TGCGCCAGCAGAGTGAGGGATGACTATGGCTACACCTTC | CASRVRDDYGYTF
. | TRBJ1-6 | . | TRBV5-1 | TGCGCCAGCAGAAGTGGCAGGGATAATTCACCCCTCCACTTT | CASRSGRDNSPLHF
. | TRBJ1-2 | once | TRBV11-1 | TGTGCCAGCAGCTCCCTGGGATTCTCATCGGACTATGGCTACACCTTC | CASSSLGFSSDYGYTF
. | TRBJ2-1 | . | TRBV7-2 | TGTGCCAGCAGCGGGGGGAACTACAATGAGCAGTTCTTC | CASSGGNYNEQFF
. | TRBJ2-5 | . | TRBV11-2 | TGTGCCAGCAGCTTTGGCGGTGAGACCCAGTACTTC | CASSFGGETQYF
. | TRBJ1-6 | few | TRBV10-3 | TGTGCCATCAGTAGGGAGAGAGATAATTCACCCCTCCACTTT | CAISRERDNSPLHF
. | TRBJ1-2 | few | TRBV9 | TGTGCCAGCAGCTCCCGTGAGGGCGGTGGCTACACCTTC | CASSSREGGGYTF
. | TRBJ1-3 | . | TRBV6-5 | TGTGCCAGCACCGTTAGGAACACCATATATTTT | CASTVRNTIYF
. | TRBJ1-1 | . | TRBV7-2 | TGTGCCAGCAGCTTAGAAGTCAGGAACACTGAAGCTTTCTTT | CASSLEVRNTEAFF
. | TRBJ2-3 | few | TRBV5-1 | TGCGCCAGCAGCTTGGGGACTGGTACAGATACGCAGTATTTT | CASSLGTGTDTQYF
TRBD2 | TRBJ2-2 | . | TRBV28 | TGTGCCAGCAGTTTATCGGGGACTAGATCCACCGGGGAGCTGTTTTTT | CASSLSGTRSTGELFF
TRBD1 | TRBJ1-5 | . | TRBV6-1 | TGTGCCAGCAGGGGACAGGGTCAGTCCCAGCCCCAGCATTTT | CASRGQGQSQPQHF
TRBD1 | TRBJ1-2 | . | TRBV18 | TGTGCCAGCTCATCAGGACAGGGGGCGGATGGCTACACCTTC | CASSSGQGADGYTF
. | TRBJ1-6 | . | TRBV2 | TGTGCCAGCAGTTCCCGTGGGGGCGCAAATAATTCACCCCTCCACTTT | CASSSRGGANNSPLHF
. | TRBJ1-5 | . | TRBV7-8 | TGTGCCAGCAGCCCCGGGGACACCGATCAGCCCCAGCATTTT | CASSPGDTDQPQHF
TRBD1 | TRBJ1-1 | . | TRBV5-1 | TGCGCCAGCAGTTGGGACTATCAGGGGGGGACTGAAGCTTTCTTT | CASSWDYQGGTEAFF
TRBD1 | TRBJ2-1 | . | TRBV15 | TGTGCCACCAGCAGAGGACAGGGGGCTTACAATGAGCAGTTCTTC | CATSRGQGAYNEQFF
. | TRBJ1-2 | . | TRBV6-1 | TGTGCCAGCAGTCCTCCCCGTACGCAGCCCTATGGCTACACCTTC | CASSPPRTQPYGYTF
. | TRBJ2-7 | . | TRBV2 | TGTGCCAGTCAACGCGACTACGCCCAATTGGCCTACGAGCAGTACTTC | CASQRDYAQLAYEQYF
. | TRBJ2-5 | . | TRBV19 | TGTGCCAGTAGTATGCAGCAAGAGACCCAGTACTTC | CASSMQQETQYF
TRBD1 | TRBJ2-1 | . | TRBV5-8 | TGTGCCAGCAGCTTGAGCCAGGGGGCGTACAATGAGCAGTTCTTC | CASSLSQGAYNEQFF
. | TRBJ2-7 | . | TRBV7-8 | TGTGCCAGCAGCCCCCGCCGGGACTTCCTGAAGTACGAGCAGTACTTC | CASSPRRDFLKYEQYF
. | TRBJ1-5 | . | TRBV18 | TGTGCCAGCTCACCACAGGCAGAACGTGGCCAGCCCCAGCATTTT | CASSPQAERGQPQHF